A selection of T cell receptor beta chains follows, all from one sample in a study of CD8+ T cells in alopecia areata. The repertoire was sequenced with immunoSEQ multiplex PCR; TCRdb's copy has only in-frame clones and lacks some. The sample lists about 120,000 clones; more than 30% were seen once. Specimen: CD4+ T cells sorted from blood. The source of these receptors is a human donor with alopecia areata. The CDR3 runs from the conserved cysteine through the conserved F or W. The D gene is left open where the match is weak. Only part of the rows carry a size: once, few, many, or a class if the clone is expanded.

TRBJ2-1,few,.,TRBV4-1,TGCGCCAGCAGCCAAGCTGGGTTTTCCAATGAGCAGTTCTTC,CASSQAGFSNEQFF
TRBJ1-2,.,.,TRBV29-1,TGCAGCGTGAGGGACTTTACTAACTATGGCTACACCTTC,CSVRDFTNYGYTF
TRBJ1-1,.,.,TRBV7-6,TGTGCCAGCATACAACGGGCCCCTGAAGCTTTCTTT,CASIQRAPEAFF
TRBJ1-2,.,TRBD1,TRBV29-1,TGCAGCGTACCGGGACAGGGGGCCCGTAACTATGGCTACACCTTC,CSVPGQGARNYGYTF
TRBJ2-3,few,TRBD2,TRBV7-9,TGTGCCAGCAGCTTCGCGGGAGGTACAGATACGCAGTATTTT,CASSFAGGTDTQYF
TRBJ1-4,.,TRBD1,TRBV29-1,TGCAGCGCATTGTCGGGACAGGGTTCATTTGGAGAAAAACTGTTTTTT,CSALSGQGSFGEKLFF
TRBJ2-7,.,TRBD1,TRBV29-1,TGCAGCGTTGAGTCAGGGGGTGGCTACGAGCAGTACTTC,CSVESGGGYEQYF
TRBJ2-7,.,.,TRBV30,TGTGCCTGGATCTCTAGGGGGAGAGCCTACGAGCAGTACTTC,CAWISRGRAYEQYF
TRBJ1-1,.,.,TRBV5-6,TGTGCCAGCAGACCGACAGGAAACACTGAAGCTTTCTTT,CASRPTGNTEAFF
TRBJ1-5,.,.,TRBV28,TGTGCCAGCAGTGTTACAGGGAAGGGCAATCAGCCCCAGCATTTT,CASSVTGKGNQPQHF
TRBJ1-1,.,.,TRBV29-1,TGCAGCGCCGGCCCGGGGGACACTGAAGCTTTCTTT,CSAGPGDTEAFF
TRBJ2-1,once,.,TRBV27,TGTGCCAGCAGTCTATCTGCAGAGTACCTTTCCTACAATGAGCAGTTCTTC,CASSLSAEYLSYNEQFF
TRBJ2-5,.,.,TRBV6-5,TGTGCCAGCAGCATGTCGAAGACCCAGTACTTC,CASSMSKTQYF
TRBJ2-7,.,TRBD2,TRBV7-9,TGTGCCAGCAGCTTGGGCGGGAGACTTCCCTACGAGCAGTACTTC,CASSLGGRLPYEQYF
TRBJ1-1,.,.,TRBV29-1,TGCAGCGTTGAAGCAACAGGGCAGAGCACTGAAGCTTTCTTT,CSVEATGQSTEAFF
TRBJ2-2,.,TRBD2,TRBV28,TGTGCCAGCAGTTCGCCTAGCGGGAGGCTTGGGGAGCTGTTTTTT,CASSSPSGRLGELFF
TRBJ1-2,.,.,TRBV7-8,TGTGCCAGCAGCTCCGACATCTACTATGGCTACACCTTC,CASSSDIYYGYTF
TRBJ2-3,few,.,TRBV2,TGTGCCAGCAGTTCGAGGGGCCGCACAGATACGCAGTATTTT,CASSSRGRTDTQYF
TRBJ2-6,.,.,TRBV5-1,TGCGCCAGCAGCTTGGAGGGGAACTCTGGGGCCAACGTCCTGACTTTC,CASSLEGNSGANVLTF
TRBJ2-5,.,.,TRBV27,TGTGCCAGCAGTGAGGCCGGCGAGACCCAGTACTTC,CASSEAGETQYF
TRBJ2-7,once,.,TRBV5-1,TGCGCCAGCAGCTCCCTCGACCCAACCGAGGGCGAGCAGTACTTC,CASSSLDPTEGEQYF
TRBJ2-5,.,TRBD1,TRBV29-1,TGCAGCGTTGAAGATGCGGGGGACAGGGAAACCCAGTACTTC,CSVEDAGDRETQYF
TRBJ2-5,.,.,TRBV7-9,TGTGCCAGCAGCTACCGCCTCGCTGGGAATGCAGAGACCCAGTACTTC,CASSYRLAGNAETQYF
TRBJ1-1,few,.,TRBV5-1,TGCGCCAGCAGACAGGGAACCTTTTACACTGAAGCTTTCTTT,CASRQGTFYTEAFF
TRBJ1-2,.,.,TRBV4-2,TGTGCCAGCAGCTCTCCCGGGGCACAGGGAGGGTATGGCTACACCTTC,CASSSPGAQGGYGYTF
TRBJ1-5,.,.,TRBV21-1,TGTGCCAGCAGCTCTAGAGGAGGGCAGGGGCGTCAGCCCCAGCATTTT,CASSSRGGQGRQPQHF
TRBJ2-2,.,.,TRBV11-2,TGTGCCAGCAGGTCCCTCTTCGGGTCGAACACCGGGGAGCTGTTTTTT,CASRSLFGSNTGELFF
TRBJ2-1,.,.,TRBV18,TGTGCCAGCTCACCGGCAGCATACAATGAGCAGTTCTTC,CASSPAAYNEQFF
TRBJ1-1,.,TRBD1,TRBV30,TGTGCCTGGAGCCCGAGGGACAGGGGAAGCACTGAAGCTTTCTTT,CAWSPRDRGSTEAFF
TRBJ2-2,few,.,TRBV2,TGTGCCAGCAGTGATGGCAGGGCGGTGGGGGAGCTGTTTTTT,CASSDGRAVGELFF
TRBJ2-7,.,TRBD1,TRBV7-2,TGTGCCAGCAGCTTATCGACAGGGCCTCCCTACGAGCAGTACTTC,CASSLSTGPPYEQYF
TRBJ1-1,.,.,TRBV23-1,TGCGCCAGCAGTCAATTTCAAGGGACCACTGAAGCTTTCTTT,CASSQFQGTTEAFF
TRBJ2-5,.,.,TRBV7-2,TGTGCCAGCAGCATCTCTCAGGGGAGGCAAGAGACCCAGTACTTC,CASSISQGRQETQYF
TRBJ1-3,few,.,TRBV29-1,TGCAGCGCTGGGACCTCTGGAAACACCATATATTTT,CSAGTSGNTIYF
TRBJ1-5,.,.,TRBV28,TGTGCCAGCAGCCTGGAGGGACAGCCCCAGCATTTT,CASSLEGQPQHF
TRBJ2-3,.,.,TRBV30,TGTGCCTGGAGTGGAAATAGCGGCCCAGGCTATACGCAGTATTTT,CAWSGNSGPGYTQYF
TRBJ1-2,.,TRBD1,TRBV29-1,TGCAGCGTACAGGGGGCGCGGGGCTACACCTTC,CSVQGARGYTF
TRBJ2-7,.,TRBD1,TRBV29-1,TGCAGCGTGGCGGACAGGGGGGACGAGCAGTACTTC,CSVADRGDEQYF
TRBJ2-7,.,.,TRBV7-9,TGTGCCAGCCAAAGGGATTACGAGCAGTACTTC,CASQRDYEQYF
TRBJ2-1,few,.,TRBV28,TGTGCCGCCGGATTCTACAATGAGCAGTTCTTC,CAAGFYNEQFF
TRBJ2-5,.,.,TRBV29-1,TGCAGCGTTGTCGAGGGTGCGACCCAGTACTTC,CSVVEGATQYF